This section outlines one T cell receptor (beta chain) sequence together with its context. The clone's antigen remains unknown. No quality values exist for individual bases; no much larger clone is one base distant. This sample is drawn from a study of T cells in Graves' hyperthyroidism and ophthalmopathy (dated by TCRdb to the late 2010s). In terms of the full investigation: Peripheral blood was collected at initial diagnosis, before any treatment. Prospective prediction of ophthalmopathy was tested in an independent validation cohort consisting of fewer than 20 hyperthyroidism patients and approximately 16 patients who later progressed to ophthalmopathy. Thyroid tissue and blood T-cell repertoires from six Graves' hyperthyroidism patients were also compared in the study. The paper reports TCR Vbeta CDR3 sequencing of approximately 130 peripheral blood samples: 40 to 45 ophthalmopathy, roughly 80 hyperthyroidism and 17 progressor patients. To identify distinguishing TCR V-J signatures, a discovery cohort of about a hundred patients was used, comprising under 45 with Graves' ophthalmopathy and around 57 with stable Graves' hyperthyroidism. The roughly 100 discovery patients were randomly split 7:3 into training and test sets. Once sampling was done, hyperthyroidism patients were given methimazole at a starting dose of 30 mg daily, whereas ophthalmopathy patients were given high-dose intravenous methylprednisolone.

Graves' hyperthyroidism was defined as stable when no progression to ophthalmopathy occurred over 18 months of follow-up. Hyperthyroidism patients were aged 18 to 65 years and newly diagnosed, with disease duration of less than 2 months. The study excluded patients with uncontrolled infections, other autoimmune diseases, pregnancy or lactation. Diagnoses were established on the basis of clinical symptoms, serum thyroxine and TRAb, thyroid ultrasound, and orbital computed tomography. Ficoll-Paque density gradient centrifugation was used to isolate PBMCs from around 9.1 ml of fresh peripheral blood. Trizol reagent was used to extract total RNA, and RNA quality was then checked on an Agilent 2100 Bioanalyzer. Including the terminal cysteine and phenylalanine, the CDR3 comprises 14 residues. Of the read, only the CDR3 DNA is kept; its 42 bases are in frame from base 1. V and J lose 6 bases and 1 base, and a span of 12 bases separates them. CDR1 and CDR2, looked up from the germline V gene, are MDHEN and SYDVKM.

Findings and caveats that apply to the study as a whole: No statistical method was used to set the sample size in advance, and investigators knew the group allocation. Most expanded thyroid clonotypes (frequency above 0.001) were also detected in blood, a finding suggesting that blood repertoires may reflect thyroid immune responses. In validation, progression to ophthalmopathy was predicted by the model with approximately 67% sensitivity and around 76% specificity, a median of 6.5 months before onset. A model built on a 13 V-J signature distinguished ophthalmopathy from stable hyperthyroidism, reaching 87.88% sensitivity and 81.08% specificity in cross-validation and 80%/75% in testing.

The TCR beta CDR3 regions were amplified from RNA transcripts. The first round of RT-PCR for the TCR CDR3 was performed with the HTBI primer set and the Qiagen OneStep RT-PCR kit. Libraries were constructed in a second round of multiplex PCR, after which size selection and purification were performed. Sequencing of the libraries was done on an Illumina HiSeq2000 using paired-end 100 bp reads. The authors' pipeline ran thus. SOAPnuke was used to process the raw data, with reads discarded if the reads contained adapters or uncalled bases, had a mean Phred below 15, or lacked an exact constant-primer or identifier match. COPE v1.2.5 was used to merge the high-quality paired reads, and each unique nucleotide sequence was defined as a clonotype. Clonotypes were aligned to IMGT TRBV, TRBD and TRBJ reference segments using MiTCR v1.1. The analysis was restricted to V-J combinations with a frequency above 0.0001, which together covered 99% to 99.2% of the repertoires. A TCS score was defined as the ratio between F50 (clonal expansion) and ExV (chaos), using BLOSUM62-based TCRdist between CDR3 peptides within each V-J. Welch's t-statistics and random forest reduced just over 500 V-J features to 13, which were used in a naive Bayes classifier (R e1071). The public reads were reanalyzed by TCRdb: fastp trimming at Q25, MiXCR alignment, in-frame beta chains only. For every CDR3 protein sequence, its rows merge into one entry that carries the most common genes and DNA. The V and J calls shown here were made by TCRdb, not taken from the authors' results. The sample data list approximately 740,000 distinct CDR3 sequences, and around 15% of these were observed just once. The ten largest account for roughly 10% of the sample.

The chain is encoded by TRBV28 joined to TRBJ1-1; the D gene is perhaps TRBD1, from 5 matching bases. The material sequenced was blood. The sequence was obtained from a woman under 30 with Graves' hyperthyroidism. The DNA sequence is TGTGCCAGCAGCCCTCTAGGGGAGAACACTGAAGCTTTCTTT. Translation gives CASSPLGENTEAFF.